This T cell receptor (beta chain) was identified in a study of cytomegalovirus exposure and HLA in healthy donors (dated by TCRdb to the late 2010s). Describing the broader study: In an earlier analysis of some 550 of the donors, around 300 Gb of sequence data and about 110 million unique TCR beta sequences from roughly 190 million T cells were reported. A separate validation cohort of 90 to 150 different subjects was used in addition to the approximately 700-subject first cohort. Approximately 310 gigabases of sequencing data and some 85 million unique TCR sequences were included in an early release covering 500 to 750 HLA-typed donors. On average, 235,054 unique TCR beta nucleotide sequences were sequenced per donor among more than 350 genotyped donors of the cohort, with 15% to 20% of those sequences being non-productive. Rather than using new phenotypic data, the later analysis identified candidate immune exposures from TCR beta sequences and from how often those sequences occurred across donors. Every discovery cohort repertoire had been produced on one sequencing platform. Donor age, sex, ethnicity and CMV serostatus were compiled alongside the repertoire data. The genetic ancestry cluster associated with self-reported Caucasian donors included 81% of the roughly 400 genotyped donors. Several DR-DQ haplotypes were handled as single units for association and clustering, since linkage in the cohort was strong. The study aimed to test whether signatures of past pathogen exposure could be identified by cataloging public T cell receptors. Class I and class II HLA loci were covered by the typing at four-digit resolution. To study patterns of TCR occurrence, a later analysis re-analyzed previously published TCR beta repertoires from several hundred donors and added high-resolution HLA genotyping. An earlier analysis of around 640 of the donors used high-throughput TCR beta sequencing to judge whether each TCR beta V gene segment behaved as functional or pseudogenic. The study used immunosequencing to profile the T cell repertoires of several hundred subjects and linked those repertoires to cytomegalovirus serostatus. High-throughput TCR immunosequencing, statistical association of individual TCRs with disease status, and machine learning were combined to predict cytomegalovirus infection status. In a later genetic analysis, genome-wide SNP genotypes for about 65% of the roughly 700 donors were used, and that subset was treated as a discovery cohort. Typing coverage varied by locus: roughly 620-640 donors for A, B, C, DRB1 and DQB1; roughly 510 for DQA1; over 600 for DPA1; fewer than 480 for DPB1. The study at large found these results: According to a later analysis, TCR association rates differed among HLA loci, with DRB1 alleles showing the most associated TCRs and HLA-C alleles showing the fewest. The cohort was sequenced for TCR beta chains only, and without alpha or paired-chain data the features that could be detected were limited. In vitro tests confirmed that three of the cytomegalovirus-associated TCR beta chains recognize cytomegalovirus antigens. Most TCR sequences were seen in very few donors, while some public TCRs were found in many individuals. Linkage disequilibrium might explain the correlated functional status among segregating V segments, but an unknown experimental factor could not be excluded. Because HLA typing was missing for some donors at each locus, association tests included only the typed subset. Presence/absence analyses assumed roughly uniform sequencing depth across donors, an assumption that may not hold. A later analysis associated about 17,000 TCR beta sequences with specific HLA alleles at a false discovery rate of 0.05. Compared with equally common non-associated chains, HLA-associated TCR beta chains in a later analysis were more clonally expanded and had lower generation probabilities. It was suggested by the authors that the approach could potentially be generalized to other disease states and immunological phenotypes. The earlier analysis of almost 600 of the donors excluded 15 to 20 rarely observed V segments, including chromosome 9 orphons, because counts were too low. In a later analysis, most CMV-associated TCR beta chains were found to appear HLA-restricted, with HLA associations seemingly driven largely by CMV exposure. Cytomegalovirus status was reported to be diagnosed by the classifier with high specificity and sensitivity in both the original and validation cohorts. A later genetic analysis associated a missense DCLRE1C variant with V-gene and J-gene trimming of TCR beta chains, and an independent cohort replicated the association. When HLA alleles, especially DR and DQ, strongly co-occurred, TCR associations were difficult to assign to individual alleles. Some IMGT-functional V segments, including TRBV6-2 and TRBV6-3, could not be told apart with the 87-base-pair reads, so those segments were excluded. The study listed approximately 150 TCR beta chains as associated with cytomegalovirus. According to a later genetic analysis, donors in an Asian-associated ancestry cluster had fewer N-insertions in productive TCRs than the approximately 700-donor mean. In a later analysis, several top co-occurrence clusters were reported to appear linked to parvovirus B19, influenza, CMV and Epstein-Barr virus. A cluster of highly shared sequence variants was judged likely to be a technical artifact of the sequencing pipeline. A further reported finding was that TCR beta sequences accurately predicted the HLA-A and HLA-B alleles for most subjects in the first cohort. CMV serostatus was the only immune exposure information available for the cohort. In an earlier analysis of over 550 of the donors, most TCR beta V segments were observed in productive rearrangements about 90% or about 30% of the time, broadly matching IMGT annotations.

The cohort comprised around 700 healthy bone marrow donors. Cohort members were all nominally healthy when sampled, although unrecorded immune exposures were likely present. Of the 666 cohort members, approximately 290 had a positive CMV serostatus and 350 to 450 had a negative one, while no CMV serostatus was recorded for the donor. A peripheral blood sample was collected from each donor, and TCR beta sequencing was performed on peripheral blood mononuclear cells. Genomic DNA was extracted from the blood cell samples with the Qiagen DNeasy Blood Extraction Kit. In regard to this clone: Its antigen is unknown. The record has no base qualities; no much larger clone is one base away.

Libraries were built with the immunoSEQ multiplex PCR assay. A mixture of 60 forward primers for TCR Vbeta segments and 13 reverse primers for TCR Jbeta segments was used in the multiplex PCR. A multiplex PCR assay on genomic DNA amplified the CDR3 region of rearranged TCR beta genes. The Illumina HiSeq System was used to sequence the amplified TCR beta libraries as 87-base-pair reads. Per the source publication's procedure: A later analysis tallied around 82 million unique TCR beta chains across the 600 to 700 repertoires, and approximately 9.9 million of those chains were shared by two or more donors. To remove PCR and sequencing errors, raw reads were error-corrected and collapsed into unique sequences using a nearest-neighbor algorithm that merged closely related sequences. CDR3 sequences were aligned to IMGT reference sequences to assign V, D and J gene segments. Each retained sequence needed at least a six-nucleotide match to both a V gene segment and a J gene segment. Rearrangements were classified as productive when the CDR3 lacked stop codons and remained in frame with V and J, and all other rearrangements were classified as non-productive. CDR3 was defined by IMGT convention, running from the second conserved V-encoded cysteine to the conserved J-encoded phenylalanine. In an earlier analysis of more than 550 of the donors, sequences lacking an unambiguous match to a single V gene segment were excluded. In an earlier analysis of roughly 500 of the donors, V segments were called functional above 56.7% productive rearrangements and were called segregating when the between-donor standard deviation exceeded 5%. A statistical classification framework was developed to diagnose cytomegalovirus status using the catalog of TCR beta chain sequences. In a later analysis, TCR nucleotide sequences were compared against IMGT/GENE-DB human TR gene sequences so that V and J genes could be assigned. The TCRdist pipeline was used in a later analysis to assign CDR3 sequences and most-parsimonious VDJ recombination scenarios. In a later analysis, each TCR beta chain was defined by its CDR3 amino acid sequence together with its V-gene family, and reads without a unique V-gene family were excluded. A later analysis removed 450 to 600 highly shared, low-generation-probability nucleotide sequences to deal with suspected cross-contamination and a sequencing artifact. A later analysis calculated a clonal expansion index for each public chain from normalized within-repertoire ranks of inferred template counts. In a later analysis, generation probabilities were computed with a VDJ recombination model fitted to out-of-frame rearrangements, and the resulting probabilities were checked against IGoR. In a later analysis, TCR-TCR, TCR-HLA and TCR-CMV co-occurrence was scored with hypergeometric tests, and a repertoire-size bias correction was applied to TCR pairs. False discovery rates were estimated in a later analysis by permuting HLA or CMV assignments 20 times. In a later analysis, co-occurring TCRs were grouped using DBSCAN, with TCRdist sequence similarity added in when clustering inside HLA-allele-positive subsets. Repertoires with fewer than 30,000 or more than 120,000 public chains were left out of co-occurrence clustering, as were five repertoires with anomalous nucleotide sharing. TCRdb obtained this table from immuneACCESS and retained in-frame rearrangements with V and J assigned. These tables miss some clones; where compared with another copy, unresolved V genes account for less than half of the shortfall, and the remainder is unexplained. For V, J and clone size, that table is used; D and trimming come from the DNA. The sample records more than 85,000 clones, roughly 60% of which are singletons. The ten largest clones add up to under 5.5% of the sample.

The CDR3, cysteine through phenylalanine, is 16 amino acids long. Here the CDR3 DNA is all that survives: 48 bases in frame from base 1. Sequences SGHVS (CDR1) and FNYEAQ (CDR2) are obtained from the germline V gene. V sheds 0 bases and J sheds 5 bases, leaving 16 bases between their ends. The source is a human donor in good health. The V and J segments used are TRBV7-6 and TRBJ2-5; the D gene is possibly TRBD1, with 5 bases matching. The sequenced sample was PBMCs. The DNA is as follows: TGTGCCAGCAGCTTAGCCTATACAGGTCTTGAGGAGACCCAGTACTTC. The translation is CASSLAYTGLEETQYF.